This TCR beta chain was found in a study of early T cells in non-severe SARS-CoV-2 infection (dated by TCRdb to the early 2020s). Some background on the complete study: TCR sequencing used bulk RNA from unsorted whole blood, so alpha and beta chains could not be paired. Overall study results and their limits: VDJdb matching was skewed toward anti-spike CD8 responses, so virus-specific expansions were likely underestimated and private and CD4 specificities were missed.

A case-control design nested within a healthcare worker cohort in London, UK, was used, with weekly nasopharyngeal swab PCR tests and blood sampling performed. Healthcare workers were recruited between 23 and 31 March 2020, during the week of the UK lockdown, and were followed weekly for up to about 15 weeks. CDR1 and CDR2 are drawn from the germline V gene: SGHAT, FQNNGV. Including cysteine and phenylalanine, the CDR3 has 13 amino acids. CDR3 DNA is the only sequence kept; it has 39 bases, read in frame from the first base. Relative to germline, V is 2 bases shorter and J is 4 bases shorter, with 5 bases between their ends. This clonotype was detected ten times or more. Its binding antigen is unknown. No much larger clone is present one base from it, and per-base qualities are unavailable. The library was produced with 5' RACE. Sequenced on a NextSeq 500. In the TCR library protocol, unique molecular identifiers were attached to individual cDNA molecules to correct for PCR bias and sequencing error. Both TCR alpha and beta chains were sequenced, and tight co-correlation was observed between alpha and beta sequence abundances in each sample. In the original analysis: Decombinator V4 was used to annotate the V gene, J gene and CDR3 of the TCR sequences. TCRs were defined as expanded if a significant change between any two time points was detected under a Poisson model with p below 0.0001. TCR abundances were normalised to the total number of TCRs sequenced in each sample and reported as counts per million. MAIT TCRs were defined by TRAV1-2 paired with TRAJ12, TRAJ20 or TRAJ33, and iNKT TCRs by TRAV10 paired with TRAJ18. VDJdb, accessed on 1 November 2021, was searched for TCRs annotated for CMV, EBV and SARS-CoV-2, and TCRs annotated for more than one antigen were excluded. The public reads were reprocessed in TCRdb via fastp at Q25 and MiXCR, keeping in-frame beta chains. Identical CDR3 proteins give one entry, which carries the most common genes and DNA. The V and J calls and clone size come from TCRdb's table, not from the authors' own analysis. Here the sample has about 100,000 distinct CDR3 sequences; 12% occur a single time. 3.1% of the sample belongs to the ten largest clones.

Material: whole blood. This receptor was taken from an adult who was a healthcare worker with PCR-confirmed SARS-CoV-2 infection or an uninfected control (not recorded which). Recombination connected TRBV11-2 to TRBJ2-2; the D gene cannot be named for sure. The CDR3 sequence is CASSLQRTGELFF. The DNA sequence is given as TGTGCCAGCAGCTTACAGCGCACCGGGGAGCTGTTTTTT. Reference TRBV11-2 and TRBJ2-2 genes cover what lies past the CDR3, so the full variable domain is EAGVAQSPRYKIIEKRQSVAFWCNPISGHATLYWYQQILGQGPKLLIQFQNNGVVDDSQLPKDRFSAERLKGVDSTLKIQPAKLEDSAVYLCASSLQRTGELFFGEGSRLTVL.